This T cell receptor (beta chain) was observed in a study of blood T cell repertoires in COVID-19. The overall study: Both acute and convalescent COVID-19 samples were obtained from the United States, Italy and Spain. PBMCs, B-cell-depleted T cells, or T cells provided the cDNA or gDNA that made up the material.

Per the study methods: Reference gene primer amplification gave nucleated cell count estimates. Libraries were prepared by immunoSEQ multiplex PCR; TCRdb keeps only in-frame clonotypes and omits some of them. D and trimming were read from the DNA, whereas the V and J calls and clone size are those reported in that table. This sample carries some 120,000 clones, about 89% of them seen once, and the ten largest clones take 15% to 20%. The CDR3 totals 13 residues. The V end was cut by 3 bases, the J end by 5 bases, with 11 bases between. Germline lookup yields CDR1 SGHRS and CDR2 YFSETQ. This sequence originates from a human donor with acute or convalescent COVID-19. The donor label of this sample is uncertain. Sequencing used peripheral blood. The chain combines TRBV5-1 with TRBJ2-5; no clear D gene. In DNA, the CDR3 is TGCGCCAGCAGCTGGCAGGCAGCCGAGACCCAGTACTTC. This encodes CASSWQAAETQYF.